The next 26 T cell receptor beta chains were all read from a single sample in a study of T cell clones after liver transplantation. Measured with immunoSEQ multiplex PCR; TCRdb has only the in-frame clones, and not every one. In the table there are around 75,000 clones, 80% to 85% of which are singletons. This specimen consisted of CD4+ T cells from blood, obtained about 50 months after liver transplant. The receptors originated from a human patient who received a liver transplant. Some T cells may possibly be graft donor cells.

The chain recombines TRBV6-1 with TRBJ2-2; 8 bases line up with TRBD1. Looked up from germline, CDR1 is MNHNS and CDR2 is SASEGT. This CDR3 has 15 amino acids. V trimming: 7 bases; J trimming: 6 bases; junction bases outside the gene matches: 10. CDR3 sequence (DNA): TGTGCCAGCAAAAGTCAGGGGGCGAGCTCCGGGGAGCTGTTTTTT. It specifies CASKSQGASSGELFF.

The CDR3 DNA sequence: TGCAGCGTTGGGGACAGGACAGGGGAAAAACTGTTTTTT. This sequence encodes CSVGDRTGEKLFF. The chain recombines TRBV29-1 with TRBJ1-4, with 8 bases matching TRBD1. V was clipped by 4 bases and J by 8 bases; unmatched bases: 6. The CDR3 extends over 13 amino acids. From germline, CDR1 is SQVTM and CDR2 ANQGSEA.

The chain employs TRBV7-6 and TRBJ1-1; no clear D. The CDR3 has 14 amino acids. Trimming took 1 base from V and 1 from J, leaving 7 bases between them. CDR1 and CDR2 from the germline V gene are SGHVS and FNYEAQ. The CDR3 loop reads CASSLGRKNTEAFF. CDR3 DNA: TGTGCCAGCAGCTTAGGGAGGAAGAACACTGAAGCTTTCTTT.

This chain joins TRBV9 and TRBJ2-5; D gene ambiguous. Trimming shortened V by 4 bases and J by 1 base, and 11 bases separated the two germline ends. The CDR3 consists of 14 residues. Germline CDR1 is SGDLS and CDR2 is YYNGEE. The CDR3 protein is CASSPRGVQETQYF. The CDR3 bases are TGTGCCAGCAGCCCGAGAGGAGTCCAAGAGACCCAGTACTTC.

The chain recombines TRBV6-6 with TRBJ2-7; TRBD2 agrees at 9 bases. Germline V gene lookup returns CDR1 MNHNY and CDR2 SVGAGI (reference sequence). The CDR3 is 15 residues long. V gave up 6 bases and J gave up 5 bases; unmatched junction bases: 11. DNA of the CDR3: TGTGCCAGCAGCCCCCCCGGGACTAGCTTGCACGAGCAGTACTTC. This translates into CASSPPGTSLHEQYF.

This rearrangement joins TRBV19 to TRBJ1-2; D unclear. Per germline, CDR1 LNHDA and CDR2 SQIVND (reference sequence). CDR3 length equals 12 residues. The V gene lost 3 bases and the J gene lost 3 bases, with 5 bases spanning the gap. The CDR3 region is CASSMDDYGYTF. The CDR3 DNA reads as TGTGCCAGTAGTATGGATGACTATGGCTACACCTTC.

V usage is TRBV4-1 and J usage is TRBJ2-1, with D possibly being TRBD1 (6 bases). Trimming took 4 bases from V and 7 from J, leaving 29 bases between them. CDR3 length: 19 residues. Per germline, CDR1 MGHRA and CDR2 YSYEKL. The CDR3 nucleotides are TGCGCCAGCAGCCTCCGGGACACCCCCGGACATAGCAACGGGAATGAGCAGTTCTTC. This sequence encodes CASSLRDTPGHSNGNEQFF.

The V and J genes are TRBV19 and TRBJ2-2; D ambiguous. CDR1 LNHDA and CDR2 SQIVND come from the germline V gene (reference sequence). The CDR3 consists of 14 residues. V lost 10 bases and J lost 3, with 15 bases in between. In nucleotides, the CDR3 is TGTGCCACCCCAATTCACATAGACACCGGGGAGCTGTTTTTT. Translation: CATPIHIDTGELFF.

CDR3 in amino acids: CASSPRTSGGANTQYF. As DNA, the CDR3 is TGTGCCAGCAGCCCTCGGACTAGCGGGGGGGCAAATACGCAGTATTTT. V gene TRBV7-3 combines with J gene TRBJ2-3, with TRBD2 matching 15 bases. V lost 5 bases, J lost 7 bases, and 7 bases stayed unmatched. Germline CDR1 and CDR2: SGHTA and FQGTGA. This CDR3 contains 16 residues.

The chain is built from TRBV11-2 and TRBJ2-1; 11 nucleotides agree with TRBD2. This CDR3 has 19 residues. Germline V gene sequence: CDR1 SGHAT, CDR2 FQNNGV. The J segment lost 4 bases and the V segment lost 1 base, leaving 12 bases of the junction unmatched. Written as DNA, the CDR3 is TGTGCCAGCAGCTTAGTGGGGCTAGCGGGAGGACCCCCGTACAATGAGCAGTTCTTC. Protein sequence: CASSLVGLAGGPPYNEQFF.

This clone was counted a few times. The chain recombines TRBV6-1 with TRBJ1-2; perhaps TRBD1 as D (5 bases). Trimming cost V 3 bases and J 1 base, with 12 bases left between them. The V gene's germline CDR1 is MNHNS and CDR2 SASEGT. The CDR3 is 15 residues long. The DNA of the CDR3 is TGTGCCAGCAGTGACCGACAGACGTTTAACTATGGCTACACCTTC. Protein sequence: CASSDRQTFNYGYTF.

J is TRBJ1-1 and V is TRBV11-2, with no clear D. CDR1 and CDR2 from the germline V gene are SGHAT and FQNNGV. Trimming cost V 3 bases and J 0 bases, with 8 bases left between them. CDR3 length: 14 amino acids. CDR3 nucleotides: TGTGCCAGCAGCTTGGCTATCATGAACACTGAAGCTTTCTTT. Protein sequence: CASSLAIMNTEAFF. Full variable domain (missing parts from reference TRBV11-2 and TRBJ1-1): EAGVAQSPRYKIIEKRQSVAFWCNPISGHATLYWYQQILGQGPKLLIQFQNNGVVDDSQLPKDRFSAERLKGVDSTLKIQPAKLEDSAVYLCASSLAIMNTEAFFGQGTRLTVV.

The chain uses TRBV7-3 and TRBJ2-5; D is uncertain. Trimming cost V 4 bases and J 7 bases, with 13 bases left between them. CDR1 and CDR2 from the germline V gene are SGHTA and FQGTGA. There are 13 residues in the CDR3. CDR3 sequence reads: CASSSTAVGTQYF. Here the CDR3 DNA reads TGTGCCAGCAGCTCAACTGCCGTCGGGACCCAGTACTTC.

The rearrangement links TRBV7-2 to TRBJ1-1, with D possibly being TRBD1 (6 bases). Germline CDR1 and CDR2: SGHTA and FQGNSA. CDR3 length: 12 amino acids. Trimming stripped 4 bases from V and 6 bases from J, with 9 bases between. This CDR3 is CASSSQGPEAFF. CDR3 DNA sequence: TGTGCCAGCAGCTCACAGGGTCCTGAAGCTTTCTTT. Full variable domain (remainder filled in from reference TRBV7-2 and TRBJ1-1): GAGVSQSPSNKVTEKGKDVELRCDPISGHTALYWYRQSLGQGLEFLIYFQGNSAPDKSGLPSDRFSAERTGGSVSTLTIQRTQQEDSAVYLCASSSQGPEAFFGQGTRLTVV.

J is TRBJ2-3 and V is TRBV14; no definite D call. This CDR3 has 13 amino acids. Germline CDR1 reads SGHDN; CDR2 reads FVKESK. V was shortened by 4 bases and J by 2 bases, with 7 bases between the two germline ends. The CDR3 nucleotides read TGTGCCAGCAGCCTCCTTACCACAGATACGCAGTATTTT. Amino acid sequence: CASSLLTTDTQYF.

This clone has only one observation. This rearrangement joins TRBV5-4 to TRBJ2-7, with unresolved D. CDR1 and CDR2 from the germline V gene are SGHNT and YYREEE (reference sequence). The V and J ends lost 6 bases and 0 bases respectively, with 13 bases between them. This CDR3 is 14 amino acids long. The CDR3 bases are TGTGCCAGCATGAAAAATTCGGACTCCTACGAGCAGTACTTC. Protein: CASMKNSDSYEQYF.

CDR3 bases: TGTGCCAGCAGCAGGGGGGGGGACGGCCGCCCTGAAGCTTTCTTT. It yields the protein CASSRGGDGRPEAFF. The chain carries TRBV28 and TRBJ1-1; 7 positions agree with TRBD1. CDR3 length: 15 residues. The trim removed 6 bases at V and 6 bases at J, leaving 13 bases unmatched. Germline CDR1 MDHEN, CDR2 SYDVKM.

The rearrangement joins TRBV7-3 to TRBJ2-1; D is possibly TRBD2 (5 bases). Between the trimmed V and J ends, which lost 5 bases and 8 bases, there was a span of 16 bases. The germline gives CDR1 SGHTA, CDR2 FQGTGA. CDR3 length: 14 amino acids. The CDR3 loop is CASSPGLLTDEQFF. The CDR3, as DNA: TGTGCCAGCAGCCCCGGACTTCTGACCGATGAGCAGTTCTTC. Variable domain in full (rest from reference TRBV7-3 and TRBJ2-1): GAGVSQTPSNKVTEKGKYVELRCDPISGHTALYWYRQSLGQGPEFLIYFQGTGAADDSGLPNDRFFAVRPEGSVSTLKIQRTERGDSAVYLCASSPGLLTDEQFFGPGTRLTVL.

This clone has just one count. The chain uses TRBV11-2 and TRBJ2-7, with 10 bases lining up with TRBD1. J gave up 2 bases and V 6 bases, and 7 bases lay outside the gene matches. The germline V gene has CDR1 SGHAT and CDR2 FQNNGV. The CDR3 has 15 amino acids. The CDR3 sequence: CASSWGQGIPYEQYF. The CDR3 DNA reads as TGTGCCAGCAGTTGGGGACAGGGGATTCCCTACGAGCAGTACTTC.

The chain joins TRBV19 to TRBJ2-5; D is tentatively TRBD1 or TRBD2 (5 bases each). V lost 7 bases, J lost 2 bases, and 14 bases lay in between. CDR1 is LNHDA and CDR2 is SQIVND in the germline V gene (reference sequence). The CDR3 runs to 14 residues. The CDR3 region has the DNA TGTGCCAGTAACCGGGACGGCGAACAAGAGACCCAGTACTTC. It yields the protein CASNRDGEQETQYF.

The chain combines TRBV4-2 with TRBJ2-3, with D uncertain. The V gene's germline CDR1 is LGHNA and CDR2 YNFKEQ. This CDR3 comprises 15 residues. V lost 0 bases and J 8 bases, leaving 15 bases between the germline ends. DNA of the CDR3: TGTGCCAGCAGCCAAGAGTCGAGCGTTATAGGTACGCAGTATTTT. Translated, it gives CASSQESSVIGTQYF.

The chain joins TRBV6-5 to TRBJ1-2, with unresolved D. V lost 2 bases and J lost 8, with 12 bases in between. The CDR3 runs to 13 residues. CDR1 and CDR2 from the germline V gene are MNHEY and SVGAGI. The CDR3: CASSYDRVNGYTF. The CDR3 DNA reads TGTGCCAGCAGTTACGATCGGGTTAACGGCTACACCTTC.

The table lists this clone with a count of one. This chain connects TRBV9 to TRBJ2-1, with 9 bases that match TRBD2. With 0 bases clipped from V and 6 bases from J, the junction kept 4 bases outside the gene matches. Germline CDR1 SGDLS, CDR2 YYNGEE. The CDR3 is made up of 15 amino acids. The chain's CDR3 is CASSVVAGVGNEQFF. The DNA of the CDR3 is TGTGCCAGCAGCGTAGTAGCGGGAGTTGGCAATGAGCAGTTCTTC. Supplemented by reference TRBV9 and TRBJ2-1, the full variable domain reads DSGVTQTPKHLITATGQRVTLRCSPRSGDLSVYWYQQSLDQGLQFLIQYYNGEERAKGNILERFSAQQFPDLHSELNLSSLELGDSALYFCASSVVAGVGNEQFFGPGTRLTVL.

The V and J genes are TRBV5-1 and TRBJ2-7; the D is unclear. The V end lost 0 bases, the J end lost 4 bases, and 5 bases lay between the germline ends. Germline lookup yields CDR1 SGHRS and CDR2 YFSETQ. The CDR3 totals 12 residues. The DNA of the CDR3 is TGCGCCAGCAGCTTGGGAGCGTACGAGCAGTACTTC. Amino acid sequence: CASSLGAYEQYF.

The chain has TRBV5-1 and TRBJ2-2, with 7 bases matching TRBD1. Trimming cost V 1 base and J 5 bases; bases outside gene matches: 2. The CDR3 is 14 amino acids. Germline V gives CDR1 SGHRS, CDR2 YFSETQ. This CDR3 is CASSLLQGTGELFF. CDR3 sequence (DNA): TGCGCCAGCAGCTTGCTACAGGGGACCGGGGAGCTGTTTTTT.

The chain is built from TRBV2 and TRBJ2-3, with a possible D match to TRBD2 (5 bases). Deletions cut 6 bases from V and 4 bases from J, with 11 bases between. The germline V gene encodes CDR1 SNHLY and CDR2 FYNNEI. The CDR3 totals 13 residues. The CDR3 DNA reads TGTGCCAGCAGGGACCCGCGGGCAGATACGCAGTATTTT. It translates to CASRDPRADTQYF.